A single sample gave rise to the 31 T cell receptor beta chains below, sequenced in a study of control samples from healthy donors and cancer patients. The protocol was immunoSEQ multiplex PCR, while the TCRdb copy is restricted to in-frame clones and leaves out a portion. The profile shows roughly 130,000 clones, 70% to 90% of them singletons. The sequencing input was blood. The receptors originated from a man aged 50 or older in good health.

The chain uses TRBV5-4 and TRBJ2-3; D gene ambiguous. The germline CDR1 and CDR2 sequences are SGHNT and YYREEE (reference sequence). There are 16 residues in the CDR3. With 4 bases removed from V and 2 bases from J, the gap between germline ends came to 17 bases. The CDR3 sequence is CASSRPPGFLTDTQYF. The CDR3 nucleotides read TGTGCCAGCAGCCGCCCCCCCGGATTCCTCACAGATACGCAGTATTTT.

The chain carries TRBV2 and TRBJ2-3; 10 bases agree with TRBD2. The CDR3 covers 15 residues. Germline CDR1 reads SNHLY; CDR2 reads FYNNEI. The ends lost 4 bases at V and 1 base at J; junction bases unmatched: 2. The CDR3 spells CASSGAGGGTDTQYF. The DNA for the CDR3 is TGTGCCAGCAGTGGAGCGGGGGGGGGCACAGATACGCAGTATTTT.

V usage is TRBV7-9 and J usage is TRBJ2-3; 8 bases are a match to TRBD1. Losses at the gene ends were 5 bases for V and 6 bases for J; bases not matched to a gene: 7. The CDR3 is 14 residues long. Germline CDR1 SEHNR, CDR2 FQNEAQ (reference sequence). In DNA, the CDR3 is TGTGCCAGCAGCCCAGGGACAGGACCGGATACGCAGTATTTT. Amino acid sequence: CASSPGTGPDTQYF.

The chain has TRBV30 and TRBJ2-5, with a tentative D call TRBD2 (6 bases). Germline loops: CDR1 GTSNPN, CDR2 SVGIG (reference sequence). The germline V and J ends were trimmed by 0 bases and 0 bases, with 14 bases remaining between them. This CDR3 contains 16 residues. The CDR3 reads CAWSVGTLANQETQYF. For the CDR3, the DNA is TGTGCCTGGAGTGTAGGGACGCTAGCGAACCAAGAGACCCAGTACTTC.

The V and J genes are TRBV19 and TRBJ1-1; D perhaps matches TRBD1 (5 bases). This CDR3 has 17 residues. V lost 3 bases and J lost 4, with 21 bases in between. Germline CDR1 is LNHDA and CDR2 is SQIVND (reference sequence). CDR3 sequence: CASSILARGSAGTEAFF. The CDR3 DNA reads TGTGCCAGTAGTATTCTTGCCCGGGGGTCTGCTGGCACTGAAGCTTTCTTT.

The rearrangement uses TRBV6-5 and TRBJ2-5; D unclear. The V gene lost 6 bases and the J gene lost 1 base, with 15 bases spanning the gap. This CDR3 has 15 amino acids. Germline V gene data show CDR1 as MNHEY and CDR2 as SVGAGI. The CDR3 reads CASSRIAGGQETQYF. CDR3 nucleotides: TGTGCCAGCAGCCGCATAGCAGGCGGCCAAGAGACCCAGTACTTC.

This clone has more than one count but fewer than ten. The V call is TRBV11-2, the J call TRBJ2-5; TRBD2 aligns across 9 bases. J lost 0 bases, V lost 0 bases, and 8 bases had no gene match. In germline, CDR1 is SGHAT, CDR2 FQNNGV. The CDR3 is made up of 18 amino acids. CDR3 bases: TGTGCCAGCAGCTTAGAATTGCTAGCGGGGACACACCAAGAGACCCAGTACTTC. It encodes CASSLELLAGTHQETQYF.

J is TRBJ1-1 and V is TRBV11-2; D gene unclear. Germline CDR1 is SGHAT and CDR2 is FQNNGV. This CDR3 comprises 13 residues. V lost 0 bases to trimming and J lost 1 base, with 3 bases between them. The CDR3 loop reads CASSLEWNTEAFF. The CDR3, as DNA: TGTGCCAGCAGCTTAGAATGGAACACTGAAGCTTTCTTT.

The V and J genes are TRBV30 and TRBJ1-2, with TRBD1 as a possible D gene (5 bases). The ends were cut back, 4 bases at V and 9 bases at J, with 12 bases in the middle. Germline values: CDR1 GTSNPN, CDR2 SVGIG (reference sequence). CDR3 length: 11 residues. CDR3 sequence (DNA): TGTGCCTGGATACGGGACGAGAGCTACACCTTC. Its translation: CAWIRDESYTF.

The chain couples TRBV30 to TRBJ2-7; TRBD2 matches 8 bases. Germline V CDR1 and CDR2: GTSNPN, SVGIG (reference sequence). J lost 6 bases, V lost 2 bases, and 6 bases had no gene match. This CDR3 is 13 amino acids long. The CDR3 region is CAWSRRGDSEQYF. CDR3 DNA sequence: TGTGCCTGGAGTAGGCGGGGGGACTCCGAGCAGTACTTC.

V is TRBV7-3 and J is TRBJ1-6; D ambiguous. The CDR3 consists of 13 residues. Trimming took off 5 bases at V and 14 bases at J, with 16 bases between the two ends. Germline CDR1 reads SGHTA; CDR2 reads FQGTGA. The CDR3 loop reads CASSQTPGSSLHF. The CDR3 nucleotides read TGTGCCAGCAGCCAAACACCCGGGTCATCCCTCCACTTT.

The gene calls are TRBV6-6 and TRBJ1-4; TRBD1 is a possible D gene (5 bases). Trimming took 2 bases from V and 7 from J, leaving 11 bases between them. Germline V gene data show CDR1 as MNHNY and CDR2 as SVGAGI (reference sequence). The CDR3 loop spans 14 amino acids. The CDR3 DNA follows: TGTGCCAGCAGTTACGACAGCCGGATTGAAAAACTGTTTTTT. Its translation is CASSYDSRIEKLFF.

J is TRBJ1-2 and V is TRBV3-1 (or the pseudogene TRBV3-2); weak D call: TRBD1 (5 bases). Deletions cut 8 bases from V and 5 bases from J, with 24 bases between. This CDR3 is built from 16 residues. Germline lookup yields CDR1 LGHDT and CDR2 YNNKEL (reference sequence). This chain's CDR3 is CASGAAGAGMSYGYTF. The DNA for the CDR3 is TGTGCCAGCGGCGCGGCCGGGGCAGGGATGAGTTATGGCTACACCTTC.

The chain has TRBV5-1 and TRBJ1-2; D remains ambiguous. Germline lookup yields CDR1 SGHRS and CDR2 YFSETQ. The germline V and J ends were trimmed by 4 bases and 2 bases, with 12 bases remaining between them. This CDR3 has 14 residues. In DNA form, the CDR3 reads TGCGCCAGCAGCCGGACGGATTCAAACTATGGCTACACCTTC. Translated, it gives CASSRTDSNYGYTF.

J is TRBJ1-1 and V is TRBV20-1, with D possibly matching TRBD1 (5 bases). Germline lookup yields CDR1 DFQATT and CDR2 SNEGSKA (reference sequence). The V gene lost 3 bases and the J gene lost 5 bases, with 13 bases spanning the gap. CDR3 length: 13 residues. The CDR3 DNA reads as TGCAGTGCTAGTCTGGCAGGGCTGACTGAAGCTTTCTTT. Translation: CSASLAGLTEAFF.

The V and J genes are TRBV11-2 and TRBJ1-2; 11 positions match TRBD1. This CDR3 has 14 amino acids. Losses at the gene ends were 1 base for V and 7 bases for J; bases not matched to a gene: 2. Germline CDR1 SGHAT, CDR2 FQNNGV. CDR3 DNA sequence: TGTGCCAGCAGCTTAGGGACAGGGGGCATTGGCTACACCTTC. Protein: CASSLGTGGIGYTF.

This chain connects TRBV2 to TRBJ1-2, with D uncertain. V was cut by 0 bases and J by 4 bases, with 6 bases left in between. This CDR3 region has 13 residues. Germline V gene sequence: CDR1 SNHLY, CDR2 FYNNEI. Here the CDR3 reads CASSEARSYGYTF. In DNA, the CDR3 is TGTGCCAGCAGTGAAGCGCGCAGCTATGGCTACACCTTC.

The J gene is TRBJ1-6, the V gene TRBV6-5, with D uncertain. Germline values: CDR1 MNHEY, CDR2 SVGAGI. This CDR3 is 16 amino acids long. The V end was cut by 3 bases, the J end by 0 bases, with 9 bases between. The CDR3: CASSYYGNSYNSPLHF. DNA for the CDR3: TGTGCCAGCAGTTATTATGGAAACTCCTATAATTCACCCCTCCACTTT.

The chain is built from TRBV19 and TRBJ1-4; TRBD1 matches at 12 bases. The V gene end was trimmed by 5 bases and the J gene end by 4 bases; junction bases not matched to a gene: 11. The CDR3 is 18 amino acids. The V gene's germline CDR1 is LNHDA and CDR2 SQIVND (reference sequence). CDR3 DNA sequence: TGTGCCAGTAGTCCCGGGACAGGGGGCGGCCCGCTTAATGAAAAACTGTTTTTT. Its translation: CASSPGTGGGPLNEKLFF.

The chain links TRBV4-2 to TRBJ1-6; no definite D call. V lost 0 bases, J lost 0 bases, and 15 bases lay in between. The germline CDR1 and CDR2 sequences are LGHNA and YNFKEQ. The CDR3 spans 19 residues. The CDR3 loop is CASSQDPRGKSSYNSPLHF. CDR3 sequence (DNA): TGTGCCAGCAGCCAAGATCCTCGAGGGAAAAGCTCCTATAATTCACCCCTCCACTTT.

This clone came up once. This sequence joins TRBV19 and TRBJ1-5, with D uncertain. V was trimmed by 7 bases and J by 4 bases, leaving 11 bases between them. The CDR3 loop spans 13 amino acids. Germline CDR1 is LNHDA and CDR2 is SQIVND (reference sequence). CDR3: CASTGLWNQPQHF. CDR3 bases: TGTGCCAGTACTGGCTTATGGAATCAGCCCCAGCATTTT.

This chain connects TRBV6-5 to TRBJ1-1; the D is unclear. CDR1 is MNHEY and CDR2 is SVGAGI in the germline V gene. V lost 0 bases and J 0 bases, leaving 5 bases between the germline ends. CDR3 length: 14 residues. In DNA form, the CDR3 reads TGTGCCAGCAGTTACTCGCGGGTGAACACTGAAGCTTTCTTT. Translated, it gives CASSYSRVNTEAFF.

The chain links TRBV7-6 to TRBJ2-2; D gene ambiguous. Germline V lookup: CDR1 SGHVS, CDR2 FNYEAQ. Trimming took off 1 base at V and 1 base at J, with 7 bases between the two ends. CDR3 length: 15 amino acids. This CDR3 is CASSLGPQNTGELFF. CDR3 nucleotides: TGTGCCAGCAGCTTAGGTCCGCAGAACACCGGGGAGCTGTTTTTT.

The rearrangement links TRBV29-1 to TRBJ2-7, with 10 bases matching TRBD1. V shed 3 bases and J 4 bases; nucleotides not matched to a gene: 6. CDR1 SQVTM and CDR2 ANQGSEA come from the germline V gene. This CDR3 is 14 amino acids long. The CDR3 sequence: CSVEKGQGKYEQYF. The CDR3 DNA sequence: TGCAGCGTTGAGAAGGGACAGGGGAAGTACGAGCAGTACTTC.

V and J are TRBV30 and TRBJ2-7; D gene unclear. Trimming removed 7 bases at V and 2 bases at J, with 15 bases between. The germline V gene encodes CDR1 GTSNPN and CDR2 SVGIG (reference sequence). The CDR3 covers 13 residues. Here the CDR3 reads CASDGPETYEQYF. The DNA of the CDR3 is TGTGCCTCGGACGGCCCCGAAACCTACGAGCAGTACTTC.

This clone turned up a few times. The J gene is TRBJ2-1, the V gene TRBV11-1; D is possibly TRBD1 or TRBD2 (6 bases each). CDR3 length equals 13 residues. Trimming took 5 bases from V and 11 from J, leaving 16 bases between them. Germline CDR1 is SGHAT and CDR2 is FQDESV (reference sequence). The CDR3 region is CASSVPPGAKQFF. The CDR3 coding sequence is TGTGCCAGCAGCGTACCCCCGGGGGCCAAGCAGTTCTTC.

This chain uses TRBV29-1 with TRBJ2-7; TRBD2 is a possible D gene (5 bases). The CDR3 is made up of 12 amino acids. Trimming stripped 3 bases from V and 3 bases from J, with 9 bases between. Germline CDR1 and CDR2: SQVTM and ANQGSEA. CDR3 in amino acids: CSVEEASYEQYF. DNA of the CDR3: TGCAGCGTTGAGGAGGCCAGCTACGAGCAGTACTTC.

This rearrangement joins TRBV10-2 to TRBJ1-2; 7 bases are shared with TRBD1. This CDR3 is 16 amino acids long. Per the germline V gene, CDR1 is WSHSY and CDR2 is SAAADI. Trimming removed 0 bases from V and 3 bases from J; junction bases left unmatched: 7. The CDR3 bases are TGCGCCAGCAGTGAGTCGGACAGGATCGTCGACTATGGCTACACCTTC. Its protein product is CASSESDRIVDYGYTF.

The chain carries TRBV5-1 and TRBJ2-5, with 8 bases aligning to TRBD2. J lost 5 bases, V lost 6 bases, and 6 bases had no gene match. This CDR3 comprises 13 residues. Per the germline V gene, CDR1 is SGHRS and CDR2 is YFSETQ. Here the CDR3 reads CASTTGGVETQYF. The CDR3 DNA reads as TGCGCCAGCACCACCGGGGGGGTTGAGACCCAGTACTTC.

This clone was seen once. The chain uses TRBV13 and TRBJ1-2; no clear D gene. The germline V gene has CDR1 PRHDT and CDR2 FYEKMQ (reference sequence). The V end was cut by 4 bases, the J end by 1 base, with 7 bases between. The CDR3 runs to 13 residues. Here the CDR3 reads CASSSSYNYGYTF. The CDR3 nucleotides read TGTGCCAGCAGCTCCAGTTATAACTATGGCTACACCTTC.

The rearrangement links TRBV12-3 or TRBV12-4 to TRBJ2-4; tentatively, D is TRBD1 (5 bases). The CDR3 contains 12 residues. V lost 6 bases and J lost 4, with 7 bases in between. The CDR3 reads CASRGQKNIQYF. CDR3 DNA sequence: TGTGCCAGCAGGGGGCAGAAAAACATTCAGTACTTC.